Described below is a single T cell receptor beta chain sequence and its context. Germline CDR1 SGDLS, CDR2 YYNGEE. The CDR3 consists of 15 residues. The V end lost 4 bases, the J end lost 2 bases, and 16 bases lay between the germline ends. Sequencing was performed with immunoSEQ multiplex PCR; in TCRdb, only in-frame clones are kept and a portion is missing. The table includes 60,000 to 65,000 clones, 95% detected once. This sample is part of a study of cytomegalovirus exposure and HLA in healthy donors. The sample comprised PBMCs. The receptor's source is a woman between 18 and 29 years old in good health and CMV-seropositive. This chain joins TRBV9 and TRBJ2-7; possible D gene TRBD2, 5 bases. In nucleotides, the CDR3 is TGTGCCAGCAGCCCCAGCGAGGGTTTAACCTACGAGCAGTACTTC. It encodes CASSPSEGLTYEQYF.